Shown below are 27 T cell receptor beta chains from a single sample sequenced in a study of blood T cell repertoires in COVID-19. Method: immunoSEQ multiplex PCR; TCRdb's copy keeps in-frame clones and lacks some. The sample includes 110,000 or so clones, about four fifths of them seen just once. The specimen was peripheral blood. The receptors here all came from a woman in her 70s with acute or convalescent COVID-19.

The V gene is TRBV29-1, the J gene TRBJ1-1, with 8 bases that match TRBD1. The CDR3 has 15 residues. Per the germline V gene, CDR1 is SQVTM and CDR2 is ANQGSEA. Germline trimming cut 4 bases from V and 6 bases from J; bases unmatched to any gene: 13. The CDR3 bases are TGCAGCGTTGTGCCGACCAGGGGGCCGGACCCTGAAGCTTTCTTT. It codes for CSVVPTRGPDPEAFF.

The V gene is TRBV6-2 or TRBV6-3, the J gene TRBJ1-5; D is undetermined. The V and J ends lost 2 bases and 9 bases respectively, with 5 bases between them. From germline, CDR1 is MNHEY and CDR2 SVGEGT. This CDR3 comprises 11 residues. The CDR3 region has the DNA TGTGCCAGCAGTTACCCTACGCCCCAGCATTTT. Translated: CASSYPTPQHF.

The rearrangement joins TRBV6-1 to TRBJ2-1, with TRBD1 matching 7 bases. The CDR3 sequence is 14 residues long. The trim removed 0 bases at V and 12 bases at J, leaving 8 bases unmatched. Germline V CDR1 and CDR2: MNHNS, SASEGT. CDR3: CASSEAGTALGQFF. CDR3 DNA sequence: TGTGCCAGCAGTGAAGCAGGGACAGCCCTAGGGCAGTTCTTC.

The chain carries TRBV5-4 and TRBJ2-7; tentatively, D is TRBD1 (6 bases). This CDR3 contains 13 residues. The V gene lost 0 bases and the J gene lost 6 bases, with 10 bases spanning the gap. The germline V gene encodes CDR1 SGHNT and CDR2 YYREEE (reference sequence). CDR3 DNA sequence: TGTGCCAGCAGCTTGGAAAACAGGGCCGAGCAGTACTTC. It is translated as CASSLENRAEQYF.

The rearrangement links TRBV19 to TRBJ1-2, with D perhaps TRBD1 (6 bases). This CDR3 has 16 amino acids. Germline CDR1 and CDR2: LNHDA and SQIVND (reference sequence). V lost 4 bases to trimming and J lost 4 bases, with 19 bases between them. The CDR3 is CASSTPGGRGTYGYTF. The CDR3 region has the DNA TGTGCCAGTAGTACCCCCGGAGGGAGGGGGACCTATGGCTACACCTTC.

J is TRBJ2-1 and V is TRBV6-2 or TRBV6-3; 7 bases fit TRBD1. In germline, CDR1 is MNHEY, CDR2 SVGEGT. The V gene end was trimmed by 4 bases and the J gene end by 4 bases; junction bases not matched to a gene: 1. CDR3 size: 13 residues. The CDR3 protein is CASSFRGYNEQFF. CDR3 DNA: TGTGCCAGCAGTTTCAGGGGGTACAATGAGCAGTTCTTC.

The chain has TRBV5-1 and TRBJ2-5, with TRBD2 matching 14 bases. The V segment lost 1 base and the J segment 3 bases; nucleotides outside the gene matches: 2. CDR1 and CDR2 from the germline V gene are SGHRS and YFSETQ. The CDR3 is 16 amino acids. As DNA, the CDR3 is TGCGCCAGCAGCTTGTTGGGACTAGCGGGAGAAGAGACCCAGTACTTC. Translation gives CASSLLGLAGEETQYF.

The rearrangement joins TRBV7-8 to TRBJ2-5, with 8 bases fitting TRBD2. This CDR3 has 17 residues. The ends lost 4 bases at V and 5 bases at J; junction bases unmatched: 15. The germline V gene has CDR1 SGHVS and CDR2 FQNEAQ. CDR3 sequence reads: CASSSPGAGGGGETQYF. In nucleotides, the CDR3 is TGTGCCAGCAGCTCGCCCGGGGCGGGAGGTGGGGGCGAGACCCAGTACTTC.

The gene calls are TRBV7-6 and TRBJ2-1; 8 bases line up with TRBD2. The CDR3 loop spans 15 amino acids. V trimming: 6 bases; J trimming: 1 base; junction bases outside the gene matches: 5. CDR1 is SGHVS, CDR2 FNYEAQ, per germline. This CDR3 is CASRSGTSSYNEQFF. CDR3 in DNA: TGTGCCAGCAGGTCCGGGACTAGTTCCTACAATGAGCAGTTCTTC.

The chain recombines TRBV10-3 with TRBJ2-5; the match to TRBD1 covers 12 bases. Germline CDR1 and CDR2: ENHRY and SYGVKD. V trimming: 4 bases; J trimming: 5 bases; junction bases outside the gene matches: 11. The CDR3 loop spans 17 amino acids. CDR3 loop: CAISAATGQGAFETQYF. The DNA for the CDR3 is TGTGCCATCAGTGCGGCCACGGGACAGGGGGCGTTTGAGACCCAGTACTTC.

V and J are TRBV5-5 and TRBJ2-2; a possible D gene is TRBD2 (6 bases). The CDR3 totals 15 residues. Germline CDR1 is SGHKS and CDR2 is YYEKEE (reference sequence). The germline V and J ends were trimmed by 0 bases and 7 bases, with 13 bases remaining between them. The CDR3 nucleotides are TGTGCCAGCAGCTTGGAGGCAGGGAGGAGCGGGGAGCTGTTTTTT. This translates into CASSLEAGRSGELFF.

The rearrangement links TRBV7-2 to TRBJ2-5, with 8 positions matching TRBD1. The CDR3 has 15 residues. Per the germline V gene, CDR1 is SGHTA and CDR2 is FQGNSA. With 0 bases clipped from V and 1 base from J, the junction kept 1 base outside the gene matches. CDR3 bases: TGTGCCAGCAGCTTAGCAGGACAGGGCCAAGAGACCCAGTACTTC. Amino acid sequence: CASSLAGQGQETQYF.

The chain carries TRBV5-1 and TRBJ1-6, with 10 bases aligning to TRBD1. The V segment lost 0 bases and the J segment 9 bases; nucleotides outside the gene matches: 6. Per the germline V gene, CDR1 is SGHRS and CDR2 is YFSETQ. The CDR3 is 16 amino acids. DNA for the CDR3: TGCGCCAGCAGCTTGGGTGAGACAGGGGGCGGTTCACCCCTCCACTTT. Amino acids: CASSLGETGGGSPLHF.

The chain links TRBV7-9 to TRBJ2-7; D is unclear. The V and J ends lost 5 bases and 3 bases respectively, with 5 bases between them. This CDR3 has 11 residues. Per the germline V gene, CDR1 is SEHNR and CDR2 is FQNEAQ (reference sequence). The CDR3 reads CASSMSYEQYF. CDR3 DNA sequence: TGTGCCAGCAGCATGAGCTACGAGCAGTACTTC.

The V and J genes are TRBV4-3 and TRBJ1-1; 8 nucleotides agree with TRBD1. The V segment lost 1 base and the J segment 5 bases; nucleotides outside the gene matches: 6. There are 15 residues in the CDR3. Germline values: CDR1 LGHNA, CDR2 YSLEER. The CDR3 spells CASSQGTGKDTEAFF. The CDR3 DNA reads as TGCGCCAGCAGCCAAGGGACAGGGAAGGATACTGAAGCTTTCTTT.

This rearrangement joins TRBV7-2 to TRBJ1-6, with 7 positions matching TRBD1. The CDR3 length is 15 residues. The germline CDR1 and CDR2 sequences are SGHTA and FQGNSA. Trimming removed 4 bases from V and 8 bases from J; junction bases left unmatched: 8. The CDR3 spells CASSSQGLNYSPLHF. The CDR3 DNA follows: TGTGCCAGCAGCTCACAGGGGCTCAATTATTCACCCCTCCACTTT. The entire variable domain, with the rest obtained from reference TRBV7-2 and TRBJ1-6, is as follows: GAGVSQSPSNKVTEKGKDVELRCDPISGHTALYWYRQSLGQGLEFLIYFQGNSAPDKSGLPSDRFSAERTGGSVSTLTIQRTQQEDSAVYLCASSSQGLNYSPLHFGNGTRLTVT.

The V call is TRBV28, the J call TRBJ2-5; the D gene is possibly TRBD2 (6 bases). Trimming stripped 7 bases from V and 3 bases from J, with 18 bases between. From germline, CDR1 is MDHEN and CDR2 SYDVKM. The CDR3 runs to 15 residues. The CDR3 DNA follows: TGTGCCAGCATCGGGCCTAGCTCGGGAGAAGAGACCCAGTACTTC. Amino acid sequence: CASIGPSSGEETQYF. The variable domain in full, with the rest retrieved from reference TRBV28 and TRBJ2-5, is DVKVTQSSRYLVKRTGEKVFLECVQDMDHENMFWYRQDPGLGLRLIYFSYDVKMKEKGDIPEGYSVSREKKERFSLILESASTNQTSMYLCASIGPSSGEETQYFGPGTRLLVL.

The V gene is TRBV11-2, the J gene TRBJ1-3; D unresolved. The V gene's germline CDR1 is SGHAT and CDR2 FQNNGV. The ends were cut back, 5 bases at V and 1 base at J, with 18 bases in the middle. This CDR3 is built from 17 residues. The CDR3 here is CASSPHAHTVSGNTIYF. In nucleotides, the CDR3 is TGTGCCAGCAGCCCACACGCCCATACAGTATCTGGAAACACCATATATTTT.

The genes are TRBV20-1 and TRBJ2-5, with D perhaps matching TRBD1 (5 bases). V was pared by 3 bases and J by 4 bases, with 21 bases between. This CDR3 is built from 16 residues. In germline, CDR1 is DFQATT, CDR2 SNEGSKA (reference sequence). Here the CDR3 DNA reads TGCAGTGCTAGTCAACCTGCCTCCCTCCAGGGAGAGACCCAGTACTTC. Translating gives CSASQPASLQGETQYF.

The rearrangement uses TRBV9 and TRBJ2-3; 12 nucleotides agree with TRBD2. Trimming took 0 bases from V and 6 from J; bases not matched to a gene: 5. Germline-derived CDR1 and CDR2 are SGDLS and YYNGEE. The CDR3 is 16 amino acids. The CDR3 here is CASSVELAGGGDTQYF. The CDR3 DNA is TGTGCCAGCAGCGTAGAACTAGCGGGAGGCGGGGATACGCAGTATTTT.

The genes are TRBV29-1 and TRBJ1-5, with 9 bases identical to TRBD1. CDR1 is SQVTM and CDR2 is ANQGSEA in the germline V gene. The V and J ends lost 3 bases and 5 bases, in that order; junction bases with no gene match: 8. This CDR3 is built from 15 residues. The CDR3 loop is CSVEPGQGFDQPQHF. The DNA for the CDR3 is TGCAGCGTTGAGCCGGGACAGGGATTCGATCAGCCCCAGCATTTT.

The chain uses TRBV19 and TRBJ1-5; no clear D gene. The CDR3 runs 13 residues. Germline V gives CDR1 LNHDA, CDR2 SQIVND (reference sequence). V dropped 5 bases and J dropped 5 bases, with 10 bases sitting between them. The DNA for the CDR3 is TGTGCCAGTAGTGAAGGGCGGGATCAGCCCCAGCATTTT. Translation: CASSEGRDQPQHF.

The chain joins TRBV30 to TRBJ1-5; TRBD1 might be the D (5 bases). Germline V gives CDR1 GTSNPN, CDR2 SVGIG (reference sequence). The V gene lost 5 bases and the J gene lost 5 bases, with 10 bases spanning the gap. The CDR3 extends over 12 amino acids. The CDR3 coding sequence is TGTGCCTGGGGGGCGGGGGATCAGCCCCAGCATTTT. It encodes CAWGAGDQPQHF. Full variable domain (missing parts from reference TRBV30 and TRBJ1-5): SQTIHQWPATLVQPVGSPLSLECTVEGTSNPNLYWYRQAAGRGLQLLFYSVGIGQISSEVPQNLSASRPQDRQFILSSKKLLLSDSGFYLCAWGAGDQPQHFGDGTRLSIL.

The chain links TRBV13 to TRBJ2-1; TRBD2 matches 10 bases. After removal of 5 bases from V and 1 base from J, the junction contained 8 bases not matched to a gene. Germline values: CDR1 PRHDT, CDR2 FYEKMQ (reference sequence). The CDR3 covers 17 residues. CDR3 bases: TGTGCCAGCAGCATTAGCGGGGGGCCAATATCCTACAATGAGCAGTTCTTC. Translated: CASSISGGPISYNEQFF.

In DNA, the CDR3 is TGTGCCAGCAGCCAAGTAGAGGGTTATAATTCACCCCTCCACTTT. Translating gives CASSQVEGYNSPLHF. The gene calls are TRBV3-1 (or the pseudogene TRBV3-2) and TRBJ1-6, with D uncertain. This CDR3 region has 15 residues. From germline, CDR1 is LGHDT and CDR2 YNNKEL (reference sequence). The V end lost 1 base, the J end lost 4 bases, and 8 bases lay between the germline ends.

J is TRBJ2-7 and V is TRBV4-2; 7 bases fit TRBD2. This CDR3 is 16 amino acids long. Germline V gene sequence: CDR1 LGHNA, CDR2 YNFKEQ. Losses at the gene ends were 4 bases for V and 3 bases for J; bases not matched to a gene: 12. CDR3 residues: CASSPQVGGRDYEQYF. CDR3 bases: TGTGCCAGCAGCCCCCAAGTAGGAGGGAGGGACTACGAGCAGTACTTC.

This clone was seen only once. The rearrangement joins TRBV11-3 to TRBJ2-6, with a tentative D call TRBD2 (6 bases). CDR3 length equals 15 residues. From germline, CDR1 is SGHNT and CDR2 YENEEA. V was clipped by 4 bases and J by 0 bases, with 7 bases between them. The CDR3 is CASSSGGSGANVLTF. CDR3 sequence (DNA): TGTGCCAGCAGCTCCGGGGGCTCTGGGGCCAACGTCCTGACTTTC.